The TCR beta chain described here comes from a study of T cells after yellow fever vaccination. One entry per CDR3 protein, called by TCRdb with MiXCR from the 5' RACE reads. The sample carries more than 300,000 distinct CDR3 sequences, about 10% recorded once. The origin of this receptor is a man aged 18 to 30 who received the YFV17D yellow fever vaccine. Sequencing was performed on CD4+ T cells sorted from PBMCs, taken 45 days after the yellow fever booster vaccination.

CDR3 DNA sequence: TGTGCCAGCAGGCGGACTAGCGGGGGGGGATTCATAGATACGCAGTATTTT. Protein sequence: CASRRTSGGGFIDTQYF. J is TRBJ2-3 and V is TRBV12-3 or TRBV12-4, with 15 bases aligning to TRBD2. V was pared by 6 bases and J by 5 bases, with 9 bases of the junction left unmatched. The CDR3 is 17 residues long.